This entry lists 7 T cell receptor beta chains sequenced from one sample in a study of cytomegalovirus exposure and HLA in healthy donors (dated by TCRdb to about 2017). Receptor amplification or capture employed the immunoSEQ multiplex PCR assay. TCRdb took over this immuneACCESS table, retaining in-frame rearrangements with V and J assigned. Such tables are incomplete; in checked studies, under half of the missing clones stem from an unresolved V gene, and the remainder is unexplained. This sample has 300,000 to 400,000 clones in its table, and approximately 88% of those were observed once. The ten largest clones capture more than 0.95% of the sample. The material sequenced was PBMCs. The receptors originated from a man aged 30-40 years in good health and CMV-seronegative.

The chain is built from TRBV15 and TRBJ2-1; 7 positions match TRBD1. The CDR3 runs to 13 residues. CDR1 LNHNV and CDR2 YYDKDF come from the germline V gene (reference sequence). The V gene end was trimmed by 4 bases and the J gene end by 4 bases; junction bases not matched to a gene: 1. The CDR3 region has the DNA TGTGCCACCAGCACGGACAGGTACAATGAGCAGTTCTTC. This sequence encodes CATSTDRYNEQFF.

Remarks on this clone: An end of the junction does not agree with germline; a read error may underlie this. The chain carries TRBV19 and TRBJ2-7, with 11 positions matching TRBD1. In germline, CDR1 is LNHDA, CDR2 SQIVND (reference sequence). The CDR3 consists of 14 residues. The CDR3 coding sequence is TGTGCCAGTAGAAGGACAGGGGGCTCCGACGAGCAGTACTTC. Its translation is CASRRTGGSDEQYF.

The chain carries TRBV15 and TRBJ2-7; D call uncertain. CDR3 length equals 13 residues. The ends were cut back, 3 bases at V and 0 bases at J, with 6 bases in the middle. CDR1 is LNHNV, CDR2 YYDKDF, per germline (reference sequence). The chain's CDR3 is CATSSRSSYEQYF. CDR3 DNA: TGTGCCACCAGCAGTCGGAGCTCCTACGAGCAGTACTTC. The full variable domain, completed using reference TRBV15 and TRBJ2-7, is DAMVIQNPRYQVTQFGKPVTLSCSQTLNHNVMYWYQQKSSQAPKLLFHYYDKDFNNEADTPDNFQSRRPNTSFCFLDIRSPGLGDTAMYLCATSSRSSYEQYFGPGTRLTVT.

The chain carries TRBV7-2 and TRBJ2-5, with 8 nucleotides matching TRBD2. The V gene end was trimmed by 0 bases and the J gene end by 2 bases; junction bases not matched to a gene: 2. CDR1 and CDR2 from the germline V gene are SGHTA and FQGNSA. The CDR3 runs 15 residues. The CDR3 DNA sequence: TGTGCCAGCAGCTTAGCAAGCGGGGGACAAGAGACCCAGTACTTC. It specifies CASSLASGGQETQYF.

The sample holds a few counts of this clone. The J gene is TRBJ1-5, the V gene TRBV27; 8 nucleotides line up with TRBD1. Germline loops: CDR1 MNHEY, CDR2 SMNVEV (reference sequence). The CDR3 covers 18 residues. The junction had 17 bases not matched to a gene; V was cut back by 3 bases and J by 7 bases. Here the CDR3 reads CASSLTGTGGIAGQPQHF. Written as DNA, the CDR3 is TGTGCCAGCAGTTTGACCGGGACAGGAGGGATCGCGGGGCAGCCCCAGCATTTT.

This clone turned up a few times. V and J are TRBV19 and TRBJ2-7; perhaps TRBD1 as D (6 bases). The germline gives CDR1 LNHDA, CDR2 SQIVND (reference sequence). The germline V and J ends were trimmed by 3 bases and 2 bases, with 14 bases remaining between them. The CDR3 is 15 residues long. The DNA of the CDR3 is TGTGCCAGTAGTATCGCCCAGGGGTCTACCTACGAGCAGTACTTC. Protein: CASSIAQGSTYEQYF.

The chain has TRBV2 and TRBJ2-1, with TRBD2 matching 7 bases. CDR1 is SNHLY and CDR2 is FYNNEI in the germline V gene. The CDR3 runs to 10 residues. V shed 6 bases and J 11 bases; nucleotides not matched to a gene: 1. CDR3 residues: CASRGTKQFF. The DNA for the CDR3 is TGTGCCAGCAGAGGGACTAAGCAGTTCTTC.